The present T cell receptor (beta chain) was sequenced within a study of memory CD4+ T cells and cytomegalovirus serostatus. Per the authors' pipeline: After removing out-of-frame reads, millions of distinct TCRbeta sequences remained. Assay: immunoSEQ multiplex PCR; the TCRdb copy retains only in-frame clones and omits some. The DNA was the basis for D and trimming; V, J and clone size are from that table. The data show some 27,000 clones, with about 79% seen just once and less than 1.2% held by the top ten. Single viable CD3+CD4+CD8-CD45RO+ cells were sorted as the memory CD4+ T cells. CD4+ T cells were isolated by positive magnetic selection. V was cut by 7 bases and J by 4 bases, with 13 bases left in between. The CDR3 runs to 13 residues. The germline CDR1 and CDR2 sequences are MDHEN and SYDVKM. This clone was counted once. Antigen: not known. Study-wide results and caveats: CD4+ memory repertoires contained about 40% of the roughly 150 reported CMV TCRbeta sequences.

This sequence joins TRBV28 and TRBJ1-2; D gene ambiguous. The receptor comes from an adult in good health and CMV-seronegative. Sequenced: memory CD4+ T cells from blood. The CDR3 DNA follows: TGTGCCAGCACTACCGGGTTTTCCTATGGCTACACCTTC. Its protein is CASTTGFSYGYTF.